The 9 T cell receptor beta chains below were found in one sample sequenced in a study of OX40 agonist ivuxolimab in advanced cancers. This table comes from immunoSEQ multiplex PCR, and its TCRdb copy is limited to in-frame clones, with some not included. The profile shows tens of thousands of clones, around 87% of them singletons. Specimen: CD4+ or CD8+ T cells sorted from blood, collected in a trial of the OX40 agonist ivuxolimab. These receptors were collected from an adult with an advanced solid tumor such as melanoma, head and neck, liver or kidney cancer.

The chain combines TRBV27 with TRBJ1-5; D gene unclear. The CDR3 is made up of 12 amino acids. CDR1 MNHEY and CDR2 SMNVEV come from the germline V gene (reference sequence). The V end was cut by 0 bases, the J end by 4 bases, with 1 base between. The CDR3 region is CASSLSNQPQHF. The CDR3 DNA sequence: TGTGCCAGCAGTTTATCGAATCAGCCCCAGCATTTT.

This chain joins TRBV7-2 and TRBJ2-3; D possibly matches TRBD1 or TRBD2 (5 bases each). V was clipped by 2 bases and J by 5 bases, with 11 bases between them. From germline, CDR1 is SGHTA and CDR2 FQGNSA. The CDR3 contains 14 residues. The CDR3 bases are TGTGCCAGCAGCTTAATGAGCGGACAAGATACGCAGTATTTT. It is translated as CASSLMSGQDTQYF.

J is TRBJ2-3 and V is TRBV5-1; TRBD2 aligns across 10 bases. The CDR3 is made up of 17 amino acids. Germline loops: CDR1 SGHRS, CDR2 YFSETQ. With 1 base clipped from V and 8 bases from J, the junction kept 13 bases outside the gene matches. The CDR3 DNA follows: TGCGCCAGCAGCTTGTCCGCTAGCGGGAGCCCCGAGGGTACGCAGTATTTT. Protein: CASSLSASGSPEGTQYF. The full variable domain, its missing parts supplied by reference TRBV5-1 and TRBJ2-3, is KAGVTQTPRYLIKTRGQQVTLSCSPISGHRSVSWYQQTPGQGLQFLFEYFSETQRNKGNFPGRFSGRQFSNSRSEMNVSTLELGDSALYLCASSLSASGSPEGTQYFGPGTRLTVL.

The genes are TRBV4-3 and TRBJ1-1; D remains ambiguous. The V gene's germline CDR1 is LGHNA and CDR2 YSLEER. Trimming shortened V by 4 bases and J by 0 bases, and 9 bases separated the two germline ends. This CDR3 is 14 amino acids long. CDR3 in DNA: TGCGCCAGCAGCCGAACAGACATGAACACTGAAGCTTTCTTT. It yields the protein CASSRTDMNTEAFF.

V usage is TRBV5-4 and J usage is TRBJ2-6, with no clear D. Germline CDR1 reads SGHNT; CDR2 reads YYREEE (reference sequence). CDR3 length: 14 residues. With 2 bases removed from V and 1 base from J, the gap between germline ends came to 4 bases. The CDR3 nucleotides are TGTGCCAGCAGCTTTGGGTCTGGGGCCAACGTCCTGACTTTC. Its protein product is CASSFGSGANVLTF.

The chain joins TRBV28 to TRBJ1-3; 7 bases agree with TRBD1. The CDR3 runs 16 residues. Trimming took 3 bases from V and 0 from J; bases not matched to a gene: 5. The germline V gene encodes CDR1 MDHEN and CDR2 SYDVKM. CDR3: CASSLDTGDSGNTIYF. CDR3 bases: TGTGCCAGCAGTTTGGACACAGGGGACTCTGGAAACACCATATATTTT.

The chain links TRBV27 to TRBJ2-5, with TRBD2 identical over 14 bases. CDR3 length: 15 residues. Germline CDR1 MNHEY, CDR2 SMNVEV (reference sequence). Trimming removed 7 bases from V and 5 bases from J; junction bases left unmatched: 6. CDR3 in amino acids: CASTGTSGSSETQYF. CDR3 nucleotide sequence: TGTGCCAGCACTGGGACTAGCGGGAGCTCGGAGACCCAGTACTTC.

This clone was observed a single time. CDR3 coding DNA: TGTGCCAGCAGCTTTGCGGAGACCCAGTACTTC. Its translation: CASSFAETQYF. The rearrangement joins TRBV5-6 to TRBJ2-5; D is undetermined. CDR3 size: 11 residues. Germline V gene lookup returns CDR1 SGHDT and CDR2 YYEEEE. The V end was cut by 2 bases, the J end by 5 bases, with 4 bases between.

CDR3 nucleotides: TGTGCCACCAGCAGCCCGGAGAATCAGCCCCAGCATTTT. Protein sequence: CATSSPENQPQHF. This chain links TRBV15 with TRBJ1-5, with D hard to call. The germline CDR1 and CDR2 sequences are LNHNV and YYDKDF (reference sequence). V gave up 3 bases and J gave up 4 bases, with 7 bases separating them. This CDR3 has 13 residues. The variable domain in full, completed from reference TRBV15 and TRBJ1-5, reads DAMVIQNPRYQVTQFGKPVTLSCSQTLNHNVMYWYQQKSSQAPKLLFHYYDKDFNNEADTPDNFQSRRPNTSFCFLDIRSPGLGDTAMYLCATSSPENQPQHFGDGTRLSIL.